Given below is one T cell receptor (beta chain) in context. The antigen is undetermined. The PCR had 60 Vbeta and 13 Jbeta primers. As originally analysed: In a later analysis, of 79 million or so unique beta chains, around 9.9 million appeared in at least two donors. The repertoire was sequenced with immunoSEQ multiplex PCR; TCRdb's copy has only in-frame clones and lacks some. The DNA was the basis for D and trimming; V, J and clone size are from that table. The table lists 25,000 to 30,000 clones. The CDR3 has 14 amino acids. V gave up 4 bases and J gave up 9 bases, with 18 bases separating them. CDR1 is SEHNR and CDR2 is FQNEAQ in the germline V gene (reference sequence). This specimen belongs to a study of cytomegalovirus exposure and HLA in healthy donors. The study's findings and limits: For TCR beta chains, V- and J-gene trimming was later linked to a missense DCLRE1C variant.

The specimen sequenced was PBMCs. The sequence came from a man aged 30-40 years in good health and CMV-seronegative. The rearrangement uses TRBV7-9 and TRBJ2-5, with D possibly TRBD2 on 6 matching bases. The chain's CDR3 is CASSSSGLPLAQYF. The CDR3 DNA follows: TGTGCCAGCAGCTCGTCGGGACTTCCCTTGGCCCAGTACTTC.